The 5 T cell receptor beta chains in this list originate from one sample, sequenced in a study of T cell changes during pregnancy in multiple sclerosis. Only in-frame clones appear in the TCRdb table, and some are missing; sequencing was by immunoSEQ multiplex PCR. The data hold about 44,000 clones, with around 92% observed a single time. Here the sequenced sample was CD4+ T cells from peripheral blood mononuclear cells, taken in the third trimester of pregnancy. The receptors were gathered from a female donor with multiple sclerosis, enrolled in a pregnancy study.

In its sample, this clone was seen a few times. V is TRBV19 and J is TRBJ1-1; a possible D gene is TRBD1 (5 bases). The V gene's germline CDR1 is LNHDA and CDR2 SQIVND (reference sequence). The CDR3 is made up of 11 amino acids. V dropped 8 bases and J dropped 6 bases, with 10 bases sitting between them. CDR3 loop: CASQGLAEAFF. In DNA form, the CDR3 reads TGTGCCAGTCAGGGCCTTGCTGAAGCTTTCTTT.

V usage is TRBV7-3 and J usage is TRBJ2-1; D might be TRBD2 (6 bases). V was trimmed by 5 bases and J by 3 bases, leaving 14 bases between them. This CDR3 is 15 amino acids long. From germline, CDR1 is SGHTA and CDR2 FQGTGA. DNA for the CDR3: TGTGCCAGCAGCCCTCCGGGAGCGGTCTACAATGAGCAGTTCTTC. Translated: CASSPPGAVYNEQFF. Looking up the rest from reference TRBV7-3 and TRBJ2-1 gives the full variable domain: GAGVSQTPSNKVTEKGKYVELRCDPISGHTALYWYRQSLGQGPEFLIYFQGTGAADDSGLPNDRFFAVRPEGSVSTLKIQRTERGDSAVYLCASSPPGAVYNEQFFGPGTRLTVL.

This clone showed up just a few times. CDR3 loop: CAGRRATNEKLFF. CDR3 sequence (DNA): TGTGCCGGTAGGCGGGCAACTAATGAAAAACTGTTTTTT. V is TRBV30 and J is TRBJ1-4; D is undetermined. This CDR3 is built from 13 residues. Germline lookup yields CDR1 GTSNPN and CDR2 SVGIG (reference sequence). V lost 8 bases and J lost 0, with 10 bases in between.

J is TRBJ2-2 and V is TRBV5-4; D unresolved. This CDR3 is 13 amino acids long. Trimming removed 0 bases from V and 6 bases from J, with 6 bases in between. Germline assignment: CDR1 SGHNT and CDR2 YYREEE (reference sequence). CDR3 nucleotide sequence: TGTGCCAGCAGCTTGGAGAGGTCCGGGGAGCTGTTTTTT. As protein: CASSLERSGELFF.

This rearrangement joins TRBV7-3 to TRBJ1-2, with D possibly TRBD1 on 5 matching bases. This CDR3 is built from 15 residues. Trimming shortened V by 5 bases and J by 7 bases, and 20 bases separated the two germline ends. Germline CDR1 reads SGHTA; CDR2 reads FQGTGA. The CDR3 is CASSPRGGDTFGYTF. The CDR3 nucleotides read TGTGCCAGCAGCCCGCGCGGGGGAGACACTTTTGGCTACACCTTC. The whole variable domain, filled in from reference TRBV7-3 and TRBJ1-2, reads GAGVSQTPSNKVTEKGKYVELRCDPISGHTALYWYRQSLGQGPEFLIYFQGTGAADDSGLPNDRFFAVRPEGSVSTLKIQRTERGDSAVYLCASSPRGGDTFGYTFGSGTRLTVV.